This passage covers 22 T cell receptor beta chains from one sample sequenced in a study of cytomegalovirus exposure and HLA in healthy donors. With 60 Vbeta and 13 Jbeta primers, the PCR was carried out. The data were produced by immunoSEQ multiplex PCR, yet TCRdb's version contains in-frame clones alone and is incomplete. Seen here are about 98,000 clones, around 80% observed once, and the top ten hold 11%. The specimen sequenced was PBMCs. Source of these receptors: a man aged 18 to 29 in good health and CMV-seropositive.

CDR3 coding DNA: TGCGCCAGCAGCTTGGATGGACAGAACCAGCCCCAGCATTTT. Its translation: CASSLDGQNQPQHF. The rearrangement joins TRBV5-1 to TRBJ1-5, with a tentative D call TRBD1 (6 bases). This CDR3 comprises 14 residues. V lost 0 bases and J lost 7, with 11 bases in between. In germline, CDR1 is SGHRS, CDR2 YFSETQ.

The rearrangement uses TRBV5-1 and TRBJ2-1, with 13 bases identical to TRBD2. Germline-derived CDR1 and CDR2 are SGHRS and YFSETQ. V shed 4 bases and J 7 bases; nucleotides not matched to a gene: 2. The CDR3 contains 14 residues. The CDR3 nucleotides are TGCGCCAGCAGCACTAGCGGGGGGGCTAATGAGCAGTTCTTC. It specifies CASSTSGGANEQFF.

The genes are TRBV6-5 and TRBJ2-5; tentative D call: TRBD1 (6 bases). The CDR3 is 15 residues long. The germline V gene encodes CDR1 MNHEY and CDR2 SVGAGI. The germline V and J ends were trimmed by 6 bases and 2 bases, with 16 bases remaining between them. Written as DNA, the CDR3 is TGTGCCAGCAGATCACAAGGGACACGTCAAGAGACCCAGTACTTC. It codes for CASRSQGTRQETQYF.

This chain joins TRBV13 and TRBJ2-7, with D possibly being TRBD1 (7 bases). Trimming shortened V by 0 bases and J by 7 bases, and 16 bases separated the two germline ends. The germline CDR1 and CDR2 sequences are PRHDT and FYEKMQ (reference sequence). The CDR3 contains 15 residues. The CDR3 DNA reads as TGTGCCAGCAGCTTAGGCAGGGGGGCATGGGAGGAGCAGTACTTC. Amino acids: CASSLGRGAWEEQYF.

About this clone itself: The conserved phenylalanine or tryptophan normally closing the CDR3 is absent here, so this likely arose from a read error. Because the CDR3's place on the DNA is in doubt, the DNA is left out and the CDR3 is given as listed by TCRdb. The chain couples TRBV12-2 to TRBJ1-5; the D call TRBD1 from the table was never checked on the DNA. TRBV12-2 is recorded as a pseudogene. The CDR3 has 15 residues if both end residues are counted. CDR3 sequence reads: CASRLGTGTNQPQHV.

The V and J genes are TRBV2 and TRBJ2-5; the D gene is possibly TRBD1 (5 bases). V was trimmed by 3 bases and J by 5 bases, leaving 16 bases between them. CDR1 SNHLY and CDR2 FYNNEI come from the germline V gene. The CDR3 has 15 residues. For the CDR3, the DNA is TGTGCCAGCAGTGAGCTTAGACAGCCTAGGGAGACCCAGTACTTC. It codes for CASSELRQPRETQYF. The full variable domain, rest sourced from reference TRBV2 and TRBJ2-5, is EPEVTQTPSHQVTQMGQEVILRCVPISNHLYFYWYRQILGQKVEFLVSFYNNEISEKSEIFDDQFSVERPDGSNFTLKIRSTKLEDSAMYFCASSELRQPRETQYFGPGTRLLVL.

This chain joins TRBV6-4 and TRBJ2-6, with 10 nucleotides matching TRBD1. The CDR3 has 18 residues. CDR1 is MRHNA and CDR2 is SNTAGT in the germline V gene. V was clipped by 6 bases and J by 0 bases; unmatched bases: 8. The CDR3 DNA reads as TGTGCCAGCAGCCACGGACAGGGGGGCATCTCTGGGGCCAACGTCCTGACTTTC. It translates to CASSHGQGGISGANVLTF.

V and J are TRBV7-2 and TRBJ2-7, with D maybe TRBD2 (6 bases). Germline lookup yields CDR1 SGHTA and CDR2 FQGNSA. The CDR3 runs 15 residues. The V end lost 1 base, the J end lost 2 bases, and 12 bases lay between the germline ends. The CDR3 DNA sequence: TGTGCCAGCAGCTTAGAGCTAGCGTGGCCCTACGAGCAGTACTTC. Translated, it gives CASSLELAWPYEQYF.

This clone appeared a few times. The CDR3 here is CASSELEALMDSPLHF. CDR3 nucleotides: TGTGCCAGCAGTGAACTTGAGGCATTAATGGATTCACCCCTCCACTTT. The chain has TRBV6-1 and TRBJ1-6; D not resolved. The CDR3 covers 16 residues. The germline V gene encodes CDR1 MNHNS and CDR2 SASEGT. The V end lost 2 bases, the J end lost 8 bases, and 16 bases lay between the germline ends.

The rearrangement joins TRBV11-1 to TRBJ1-1, with 7 bases identical to TRBD1. V dropped 5 bases and J dropped 8; count of bases not matched to a gene: 11. The CDR3 extends over 14 amino acids. The germline V gene has CDR1 SGHAT and CDR2 FQDESV (reference sequence). The CDR3 nucleotides read TGTGCCAGCAGCGGACGGACAGGAGGCATCGAAGCTTTCTTT. Amino acids: CASSGRTGGIEAFF.

V usage is TRBV4-1 and J usage is TRBJ2-5; 8 nucleotides line up with TRBD2. Germline CDR1 reads MGHRA; CDR2 reads YSYEKL. V lost 3 bases and J lost 3; bases outside the gene matches: 9. CDR3 length: 16 residues. CDR3 loop: CASSQRMGLGEETQYF. DNA of the CDR3: TGCGCCAGCAGCCAGAGAATGGGACTAGGGGAAGAGACCCAGTACTTC.

The J gene is TRBJ2-1, the V gene TRBV30; TRBD1 agrees at 9 bases. After removal of 5 bases from V and 3 bases from J, the junction contained 8 bases not matched to a gene. This CDR3 is 15 amino acids long. The germline V gene encodes CDR1 GTSNPN and CDR2 SVGIG (reference sequence). The chain's CDR3 is CAWPGTGNIYNEQFF. CDR3 nucleotides: TGTGCCTGGCCCGGGACAGGGAATATCTACAATGAGCAGTTCTTC. Supplemented by reference TRBV30 and TRBJ2-1, the full variable domain reads SQTIHQWPATLVQPVGSPLSLECTVEGTSNPNLYWYRQAAGRGLQLLFYSVGIGQISSEVPQNLSASRPQDRQFILSSKKLLLSDSGFYLCAWPGTGNIYNEQFFGPGTRLTVL.

This chain uses TRBV6-1 with TRBJ2-5, with 8 bases matching TRBD1. CDR3 length: 16 amino acids. Trimming took 2 bases from V and 5 from J; bases not matched to a gene: 10. Germline CDR1 is MNHNS and CDR2 is SASEGT. CDR3 amino acids: CASSERYRGDRETQYF. The CDR3 nucleotides are TGTGCCAGCAGTGAAAGATACAGGGGGGACCGGGAGACCCAGTACTTC.

This sequence joins TRBV9 and TRBJ2-5; 7 nucleotides line up with TRBD1. Trimming took 0 bases from V and 5 from J; bases not matched to a gene: 7. Germline V CDR1 and CDR2: SGDLS, YYNGEE. The CDR3 totals 15 residues. For the CDR3, the DNA is TGTGCCAGCAGCGTAGAGGGGACAGATCGGGAGACCCAGTACTTC. Protein sequence: CASSVEGTDRETQYF.

V is TRBV7-8 and J is TRBJ1-4; D is unresolved. Germline CDR1 reads SGHVS; CDR2 reads FQNEAQ. This CDR3 contains 15 residues. The V gene lost 7 bases and the J gene lost 7 bases, with 19 bases spanning the gap. DNA for the CDR3: TGTGCCAGCACCCCTTCCGCGGGGTCGGGTGAAAAACTGTTTTTT. Amino acids: CASTPSAGSGEKLFF.

J is TRBJ1-5 and V is TRBV19; 9 nucleotides align to TRBD1. CDR3 length equals 14 residues. Losses at the gene ends were 5 bases for V and 6 bases for J; bases not matched to a gene: 5. Per germline, CDR1 LNHDA and CDR2 SQIVND (reference sequence). CDR3 residues: CASSPDRGGQPQHF. The CDR3 bases are TGTGCCAGTAGTCCGGACAGGGGTGGTCAGCCCCAGCATTTT.

The chain joins TRBV5-1 to TRBJ1-4; no clear D gene. CDR1 and CDR2 (germline): SGHRS, YFSETQ. This CDR3 comprises 12 residues. V lost 0 bases and J lost 10, with 7 bases in between. CDR3 DNA: TGCGCCAGCAGCTTGGGCGCTGGAAAACTGTTTTTT. Protein product: CASSLGAGKLFF.

The genes are TRBV6-5 and TRBJ2-5; D remains ambiguous. The germline gives CDR1 MNHEY, CDR2 SVGAGI. The CDR3 is made up of 13 amino acids. Trimming took 4 bases from V and 4 from J, leaving 10 bases between them. CDR3 sequence: CASSWATGETQYF. CDR3 in DNA: TGTGCCAGCAGTTGGGCGACCGGAGAGACCCAGTACTTC.

This clone was seen a few times. The rearrangement uses TRBV6-1 and TRBJ2-7; perhaps TRBD2 as D (5 bases). Germline V lookup: CDR1 MNHNS, CDR2 SASEGT. The CDR3 length is 15 residues. V lost 3 bases to trimming and J lost 2 bases, with 14 bases between them. CDR3 sequence: CASSEGEWVAYEQYF. CDR3 sequence (DNA): TGTGCCAGCAGTGAGGGAGAGTGGGTCGCCTACGAGCAGTACTTC.

This clone was seen a few times. The chain carries TRBV28 and TRBJ2-4; 8 bases align to TRBD2. Germline V gene data show CDR1 as MDHEN and CDR2 as SYDVKM. The CDR3 runs 15 residues. J lost 9 bases, V lost 3 bases, and 10 bases had no gene match. The CDR3 nucleotides read TGTGCCAGCAGTTTCCCGGGGGGGCGGACACCCATTCAGTACTTC. Protein: CASSFPGGRTPIQYF.

The genes are TRBV2 and TRBJ1-1; the D is unclear. The V gene's germline CDR1 is SNHLY and CDR2 FYNNEI. The CDR3 runs to 14 residues. The V and J ends lost 6 bases and 6 bases respectively, with 17 bases between them. The CDR3 coding sequence is TGTGCCAGCAGGTGGGAGGTGGGGTTACCTGAAGCTTTCTTT. This translates into CASRWEVGLPEAFF.

The table lists this clone with many counts. J is TRBJ1-5 and V is TRBV5-3, with 9 bases identical to TRBD1. TRBV5-3 qualifies as an ORF whose function is uncertain. The CDR3 contains 16 residues. Trimming cost V 2 bases and J 2 bases; bases outside gene matches: 5. The CDR3 DNA reads as TGTGCCAGAAGCTTCTGGGACAGGGACCGCAATCAGCCCCAGCATTTT. Its translation is CARSFWDRDRNQPQHF.